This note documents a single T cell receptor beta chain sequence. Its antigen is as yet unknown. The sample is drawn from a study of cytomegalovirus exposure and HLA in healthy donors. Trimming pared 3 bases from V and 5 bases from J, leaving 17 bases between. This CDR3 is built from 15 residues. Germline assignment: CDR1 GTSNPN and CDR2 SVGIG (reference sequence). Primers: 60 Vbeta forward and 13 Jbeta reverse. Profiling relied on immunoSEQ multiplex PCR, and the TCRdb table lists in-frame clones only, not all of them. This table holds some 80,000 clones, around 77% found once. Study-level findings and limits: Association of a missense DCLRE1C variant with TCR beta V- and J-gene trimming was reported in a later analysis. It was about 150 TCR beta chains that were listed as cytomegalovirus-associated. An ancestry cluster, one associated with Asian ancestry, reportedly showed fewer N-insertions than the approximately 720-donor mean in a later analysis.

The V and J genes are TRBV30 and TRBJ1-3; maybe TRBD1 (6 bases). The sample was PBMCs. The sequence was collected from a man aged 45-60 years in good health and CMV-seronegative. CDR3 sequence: CAWSDSGGPRNTIYF. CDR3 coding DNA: TGTGCCTGGAGCGACTCGGGGGGCCCAAGAAACACCATATATTTT.